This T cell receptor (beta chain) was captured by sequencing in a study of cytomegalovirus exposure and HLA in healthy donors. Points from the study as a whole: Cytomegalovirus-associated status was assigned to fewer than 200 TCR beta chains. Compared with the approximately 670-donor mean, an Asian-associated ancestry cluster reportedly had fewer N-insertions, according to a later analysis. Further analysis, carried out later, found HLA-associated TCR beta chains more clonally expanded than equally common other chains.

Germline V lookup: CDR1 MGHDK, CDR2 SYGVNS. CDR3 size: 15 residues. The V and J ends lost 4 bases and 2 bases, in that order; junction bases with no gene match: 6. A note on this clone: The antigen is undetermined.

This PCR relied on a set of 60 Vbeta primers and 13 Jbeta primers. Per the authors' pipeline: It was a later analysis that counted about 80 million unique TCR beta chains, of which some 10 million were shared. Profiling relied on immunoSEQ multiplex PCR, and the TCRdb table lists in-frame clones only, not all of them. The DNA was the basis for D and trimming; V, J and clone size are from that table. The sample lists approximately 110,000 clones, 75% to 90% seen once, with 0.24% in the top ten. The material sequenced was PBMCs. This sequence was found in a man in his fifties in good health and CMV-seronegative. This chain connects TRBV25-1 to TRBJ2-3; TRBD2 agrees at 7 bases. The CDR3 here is CASSGLATFTDTQYF. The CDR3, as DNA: TGTGCCAGCAGTGGACTAGCTACCTTCACAGATACGCAGTATTTT.